One T cell receptor beta chain is described in this entry. Its antigen is as yet unknown. The data were taken from a study of CD8+ T cells in alopecia areata. Study as a whole: Tofacitinib dosing lasted 6 to 18 months, which was then followed by 6 months off drug. Severity of treated patients was scored by affected scalp percentage. Study findings and constraints: For lesional scalp, especially alopecia totalis/universalis, clonality was higher than in normal scalp.

Once RNA had been extracted, it was reverse transcribed into cDNA to act as the sequencing template. TCRdb keeps only in-frame clones here, not all; method: immunoSEQ multiplex PCR. The sample records 120,000 or so clones, 61% being singletons. Treatment of the sample: oral pan-JAK inhibitor, 5-10 mg twice daily. The CDR3 is 18 amino acids. Trimming took 2 bases from V and 4 from J; bases not matched to a gene: 15. CDR1 is MNHEY, CDR2 SMNVEV, per germline (reference sequence). This chain connects TRBV27 to TRBJ2-5; TRBD1 matches at 8 bases. This sample comprised CD4+ T cells sorted from blood, obtained at week 4, from a patient treated with tofacitinib. This receptor was identified in a human donor with alopecia areata. The DNA of the CDR3 is TGTGCCAGCAGTTTAAGGGGCGGAATGGGCAGGGGGCGAGAGACCCAGTACTTC. Translation: CASSLRGGMGRGRETQYF.